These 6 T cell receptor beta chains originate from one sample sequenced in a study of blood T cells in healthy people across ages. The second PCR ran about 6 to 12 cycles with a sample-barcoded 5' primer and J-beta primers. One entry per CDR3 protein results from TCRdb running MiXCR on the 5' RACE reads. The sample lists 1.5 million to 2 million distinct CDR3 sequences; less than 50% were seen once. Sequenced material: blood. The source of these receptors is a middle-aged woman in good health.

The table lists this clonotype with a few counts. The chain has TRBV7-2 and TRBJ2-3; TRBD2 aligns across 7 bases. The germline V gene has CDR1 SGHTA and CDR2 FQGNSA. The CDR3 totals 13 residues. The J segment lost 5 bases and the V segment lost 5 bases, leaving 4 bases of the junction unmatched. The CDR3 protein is CASSGGGKDTQYF. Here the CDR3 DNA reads TGTGCCAGCAGCGGGGGGGGTAAAGATACGCAGTATTTT.

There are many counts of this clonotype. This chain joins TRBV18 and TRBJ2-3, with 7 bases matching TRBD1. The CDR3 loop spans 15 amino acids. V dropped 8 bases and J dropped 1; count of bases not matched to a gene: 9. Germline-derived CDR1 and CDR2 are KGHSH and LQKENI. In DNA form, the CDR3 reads TGTGCCAGCAGTCCTAGACAGGGTCGCACAGATACGCAGTATTTT. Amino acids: CASSPRQGRTDTQYF.

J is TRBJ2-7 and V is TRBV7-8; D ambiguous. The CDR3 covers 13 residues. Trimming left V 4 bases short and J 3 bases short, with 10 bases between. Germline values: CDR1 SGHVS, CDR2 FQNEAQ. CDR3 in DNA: TGTGCCAGCAGCTCGGTCGACAACTACGAGCAGTACTTC. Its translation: CASSSVDNYEQYF.

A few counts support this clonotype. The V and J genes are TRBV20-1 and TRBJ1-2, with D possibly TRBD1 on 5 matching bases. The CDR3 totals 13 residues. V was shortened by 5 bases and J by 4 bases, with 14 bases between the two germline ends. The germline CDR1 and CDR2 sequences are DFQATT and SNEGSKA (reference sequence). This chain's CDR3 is CSASTAGSYGYTF. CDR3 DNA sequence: TGCAGTGCTTCGACAGCGGGGAGCTATGGCTACACCTTC.

Here the CDR3 reads CASSLVQGETPLHF. As DNA, the CDR3 is TGTGCCAGCAGTTTAGTTCAGGGTGAGACACCCCTCCACTTT. The genes are TRBV12-3 or TRBV12-4 and TRBJ1-6, with D possibly TRBD1 on 5 matching bases. The CDR3 sequence is 14 residues long. V lost 1 base and J 11 bases, leaving 12 bases between the germline ends.

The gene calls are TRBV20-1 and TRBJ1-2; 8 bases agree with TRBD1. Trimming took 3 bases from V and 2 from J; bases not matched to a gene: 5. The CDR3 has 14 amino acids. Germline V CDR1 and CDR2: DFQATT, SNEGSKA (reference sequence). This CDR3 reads CSASVRQGNYGYTF. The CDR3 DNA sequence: TGCAGTGCTAGTGTTCGACAGGGGAACTATGGCTACACCTTC.